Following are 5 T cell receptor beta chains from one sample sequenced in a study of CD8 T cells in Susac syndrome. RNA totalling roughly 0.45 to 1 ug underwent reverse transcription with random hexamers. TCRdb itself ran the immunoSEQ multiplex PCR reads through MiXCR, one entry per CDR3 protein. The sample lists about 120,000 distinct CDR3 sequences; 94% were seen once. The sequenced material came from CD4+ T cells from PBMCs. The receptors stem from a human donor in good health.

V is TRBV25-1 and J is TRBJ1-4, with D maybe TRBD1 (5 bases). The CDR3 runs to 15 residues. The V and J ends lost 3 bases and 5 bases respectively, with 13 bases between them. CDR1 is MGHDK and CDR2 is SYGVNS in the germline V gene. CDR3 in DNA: TGTGCCAGCAGTGACCGACAGACTTCGAATGAAAAACTGTTTTTT. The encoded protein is CASSDRQTSNEKLFF. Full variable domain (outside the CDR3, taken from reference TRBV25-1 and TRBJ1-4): EADIYQTPRYLVIGTGKKITLECSQTMGHDKMYWYQQDPGMELHLIHYSYGVNSTEKGDLSSESTVSRIRTEHFPLTLESARPSHTSQYLCASSDRQTSNEKLFFGSGTQLSVL.

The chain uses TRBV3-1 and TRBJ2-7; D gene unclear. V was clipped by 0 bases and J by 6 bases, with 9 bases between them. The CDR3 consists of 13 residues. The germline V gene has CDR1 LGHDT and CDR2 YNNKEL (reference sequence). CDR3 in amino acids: CASSQDISGEQYF. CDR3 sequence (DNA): TGTGCCAGCAGCCAAGATATTTCGGGCGAGCAGTACTTC.

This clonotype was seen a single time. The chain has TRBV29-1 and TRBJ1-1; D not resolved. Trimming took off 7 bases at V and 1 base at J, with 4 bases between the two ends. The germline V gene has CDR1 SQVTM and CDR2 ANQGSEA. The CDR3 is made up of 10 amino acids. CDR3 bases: TGCAGCGCTGCGAACACTGAAGCTTTCTTT. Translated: CSAANTEAFF.

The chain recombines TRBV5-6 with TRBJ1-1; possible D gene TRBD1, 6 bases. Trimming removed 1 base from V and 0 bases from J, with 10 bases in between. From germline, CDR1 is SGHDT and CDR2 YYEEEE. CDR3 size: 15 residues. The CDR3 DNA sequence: TGTGCCAGCAGCTTGTACAGGGTTATGAACACTGAAGCTTTCTTT. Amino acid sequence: CASSLYRVMNTEAFF.

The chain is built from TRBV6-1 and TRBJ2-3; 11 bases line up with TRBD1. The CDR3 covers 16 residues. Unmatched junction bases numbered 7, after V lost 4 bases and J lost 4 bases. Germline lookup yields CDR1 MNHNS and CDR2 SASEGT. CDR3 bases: TGTGCCAGCAGTGCCTCCGGGACAGGGGGACCAGATACGCAGTATTTT. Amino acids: CASSASGTGGPDTQYF.